One and the same sample provided the 14 T cell receptor beta chains below, sequenced in a study of early T cells in non-severe SARS-CoV-2 infection. TCRdb re-called the 5' RACE reads with MiXCR, one entry per CDR3 protein. The table includes some 91,000 distinct CDR3 sequences, less than 15% detected once. Sequences were obtained from whole blood. The source of these receptors is an adult who was a healthcare worker with PCR-confirmed SARS-CoV-2 infection or an uninfected control (not recorded which).

This clonotype was recorded many times. The chain links TRBV18 to TRBJ2-7; 12 bases are shared with TRBD2. From germline, CDR1 is KGHSH and CDR2 LQKENI. Germline trimming cut 2 bases from V and 4 bases from J; bases unmatched to any gene: 6. The CDR3 is made up of 16 amino acids. This CDR3 reads CASSPSTSGGRYEQYF. Here the CDR3 DNA reads TGTGCCAGCTCACCATCTACTAGCGGGGGGAGGTACGAGCAGTACTTC. Full variable domain (missing parts from reference TRBV18 and TRBJ2-7): NAGVMQNPRHLVRRRGQEARLRCSPMKGHSHVYWYRQLPEEGLKFMVYLQKENIIDESGMPKERFSAEFPKEGPSILRIQQVVRGDSAAYFCASSPSTSGGRYEQYFGPGTRLTVT.

This clonotype was detected many times. The chain combines TRBV28 with TRBJ1-6; D not resolved. Trimming took off 2 bases at V and 14 bases at J, with 7 bases between the two ends. This CDR3 region has 11 residues. Germline CDR1 reads MDHEN; CDR2 reads SYDVKM. The CDR3 here is CASSLGRSLHF. The DNA of the CDR3 is TGTGCCAGCAGTTTAGGGAGGTCCCTCCACTTT.

The chain is built from TRBV2 and TRBJ2-4; no reliable D call. Germline loops: CDR1 SNHLY, CDR2 FYNNEI. Trimming took off 1 base at V and 13 bases at J, with 11 bases between the two ends. The CDR3 sequence is 12 residues long. CDR3 residues: CASSEGVAVQYF. In nucleotides, the CDR3 is TGTGCCAGCAGTGAAGGAGTAGCCGTACAGTACTTC.

This rearrangement joins TRBV27 to TRBJ1-1; 8 positions agree with TRBD1. In germline, CDR1 is MNHEY, CDR2 SMNVEV (reference sequence). The V and J ends lost 6 bases and 6 bases, in that order; junction bases with no gene match: 12. The CDR3 spans 15 residues. The CDR3 protein is CASSTIGDRSPEAFF. The CDR3 coding sequence is TGTGCCAGCAGCACGATCGGGGACAGGTCGCCTGAAGCTTTCTTT.

This clonotype was observed a handful of times. The V and J genes are TRBV18 and TRBJ2-1, with 7 bases aligning to TRBD2. The germline gives CDR1 KGHSH, CDR2 LQKENI. This CDR3 has 15 amino acids. V lost 5 bases and J lost 0; bases outside the gene matches: 4. Here the CDR3 reads CASSFSGGSYNEQFF. The DNA of the CDR3 is TGTGCCAGCTCATTCTCGGGGGGCTCCTACAATGAGCAGTTCTTC.

The chain links TRBV29-1 to TRBJ2-3; 7 nucleotides align to TRBD1. Germline V gene lookup returns CDR1 SQVTM and CDR2 ANQGSEA. The CDR3 consists of 15 residues. V lost 0 bases to trimming and J lost 9 bases; unmatched junction nucleotides: 12. CDR3 nucleotides: TGCAGCGTTGAAGAAGGGGGCCAGAGGGGTAACACGCAGTATTTT. It translates to CSVEEGGQRGNTQYF.

The V call is TRBV29-1, the J call TRBJ1-2, with D unclear. The germline V and J ends were trimmed by 4 bases and 4 bases, with 19 bases remaining between them. The CDR3 is 15 amino acids. Per the germline V gene, CDR1 is SQVTM and CDR2 is ANQGSEA. CDR3 nucleotide sequence: TGCAGCGTTGTCCGTGAAGGGATTCCCTCCTATGGCTACACCTTC. This codes for CSVVREGIPSYGYTF.

Many counts were recorded for this clonotype. The CDR3, as DNA: TGTGCCAGCACCAACCCCACCAGGGGTCAGGGGAGCACAGATACGCAGTATTTT. Residues: CASTNPTRGQGSTDTQYF. The chain is built from TRBV7-9 and TRBJ2-3, with a weak D call TRBD1 (6 bases). V lost 7 bases, J lost 0 bases, and 23 bases lay in between. This CDR3 is built from 18 residues. Germline V CDR1 and CDR2: SEHNR, FQNEAQ (reference sequence).

In this sample, this clonotype turned up many times. The chain recombines TRBV4-1 with TRBJ1-2; tentative D call: TRBD1 (5 bases). Germline CDR1 and CDR2: MGHRA and YSYEKL. V lost 4 bases and J lost 4, with 16 bases in between. CDR3 size: 15 residues. The CDR3, as DNA: TGCGCCAGCAGCCGCGGGGGAGGGTATGGCTATGGCTACACCTTC. Its protein is CASSRGGGYGYGYTF.

This clonotype was counted a few times. The chain uses TRBV12-3 or TRBV12-4 and TRBJ2-3, with D unresolved. The ends were cut back, 6 bases at V and 4 bases at J, with 11 bases in the middle. This CDR3 has 13 amino acids. CDR3: CASSRPPPDTQYF. The CDR3 bases are TGTGCCAGCAGCCGACCCCCCCCAGATACGCAGTATTTT.

This clonotype was seen only a few times. The chain combines TRBV11-2 with TRBJ2-6; D remains unclear. Germline V gene data show CDR1 as SGHAT and CDR2 as FQNNGV. The CDR3 extends over 13 amino acids. Trimming cost V 5 bases and J 3 bases, with 5 bases left between them. The CDR3 sequence: CASSPLGANVLTF. DNA of the CDR3: TGTGCCAGCAGCCCCCTTGGGGCCAACGTCCTGACTTTC.

Details on this clonotype: Possible read error: a much larger clone is one base away. The chain is built from TRBV14 and TRBJ2-2, with D unclear. Germline V gene lookup returns CDR1 SGHDN and CDR2 FVKESK. CDR3 length: 17 residues. The CDR3 coding sequence is TGTGCCAACAGCCAAGAAGGACGGGTGAGGAACACCGGGGAGCTGTTTTTT. This codes for CANSQEGRVRNTGELFF.

In this sample, this clonotype turned up many times. The chain has TRBV27 and TRBJ2-1; 8 positions agree with TRBD2. The length of the CDR3 is 19 residues. Looked up from germline, CDR1 is MNHEY and CDR2 is SMNVEV (reference sequence). Losses at the gene ends were 2 bases for V and 0 bases for J; bases not matched to a gene: 12. CDR3 in amino acids: CASSLRGERGTSSYNEQFF. The CDR3 bases are TGTGCCAGCAGTTTAAGAGGCGAGCGGGGGACGAGCTCCTACAATGAGCAGTTCTTC.

This clonotype was seen at least ten times. The chain joins TRBV10-3 to TRBJ2-7, with 7 nucleotides matching TRBD1. This CDR3 is 14 amino acids long. The germline CDR1 and CDR2 sequences are ENHRY and SYGVKD. V was clipped by 5 bases and J by 4 bases; unmatched bases: 8. The CDR3 DNA is TGTGCCATCAGTCAATTCCCGACAGGGTACGAGCAGTACTTC. Its protein product is CAISQFPTGYEQYF.